What follows is one T cell receptor (beta chain) and its context. As yet, its antigen is unknown. TCRdb called the RT-PCR reads again in MiXCR, with one record for every CDR3 protein. The table has 500,000 or so distinct CDR3 sequences, approximately 15% seen once; the top ten hold about 3%. The germline gives CDR1 SGHRS, CDR2 YFSETQ. The CDR3 covers 14 residues. V was cut by 2 bases and J by 3 bases, with 11 bases left in between. This sample stems from a study of response to subunit inactivated influenza vaccine. Study-level findings and limits: A suggestion made by the authors is that each seasonal influenza vaccination recruits few new T cells.

This sequence originates from a man aged 45 to 75 who received an inactivated influenza vaccine. The source material was CD4+ T cells sorted from PBMCs, sampled roughly 24 months after vaccination. The chain carries TRBV5-1 and TRBJ2-5, with D unclear. CDR3 sequence (DNA): TGCGCCAGCAGCTTAGGTAGCCCTGAAGAGACCCAGTACTTC. It specifies CASSLGSPEETQYF. The whole variable domain, filled in from reference TRBV5-1 and TRBJ2-5, reads KAGVTQTPRYLIKTRGQQVTLSCSPISGHRSVSWYQQTPGQGLQFLFEYFSETQRNKGNFPGRFSGRQFSNSRSEMNVSTLELGDSALYLCASSLGSPEETQYFGPGTRLLVL.